This T cell receptor (beta chain) was found in a study of T cells in Graves' hyperthyroidism and ophthalmopathy. This CDR3 contains 13 residues. Deletions cut 2 bases from V and 7 bases from J, with 12 bases between. Germline V gives CDR1 SGHRS, CDR2 YFSETQ. Template material for amplifying TCR beta CDR3 regions consisted of RNA transcripts. HTBI primers were employed in a first-round RT-PCR of the TCR CDR3. TCRdb re-analysed the multiplex PCR reads in MiXCR, keeping a single row per CDR3 protein. This table holds 300,000 to 400,000 distinct CDR3 sequences, roughly 14% found once. The PBMCs had their origin in less than 13 ml of fresh peripheral blood. This clonotype has at least ten counts.

V is TRBV5-1 and J is TRBJ1-1; D might be TRBD1 (5 bases). The sample consisted of blood. The receptor's source is a woman aged 25 to 39 with Graves' ophthalmopathy. The CDR3 region has the DNA TGCGCCAGCAGCTTCCGGGGGACGGGTGAAGCTTTCTTT. Translated, it gives CASSFRGTGEAFF.